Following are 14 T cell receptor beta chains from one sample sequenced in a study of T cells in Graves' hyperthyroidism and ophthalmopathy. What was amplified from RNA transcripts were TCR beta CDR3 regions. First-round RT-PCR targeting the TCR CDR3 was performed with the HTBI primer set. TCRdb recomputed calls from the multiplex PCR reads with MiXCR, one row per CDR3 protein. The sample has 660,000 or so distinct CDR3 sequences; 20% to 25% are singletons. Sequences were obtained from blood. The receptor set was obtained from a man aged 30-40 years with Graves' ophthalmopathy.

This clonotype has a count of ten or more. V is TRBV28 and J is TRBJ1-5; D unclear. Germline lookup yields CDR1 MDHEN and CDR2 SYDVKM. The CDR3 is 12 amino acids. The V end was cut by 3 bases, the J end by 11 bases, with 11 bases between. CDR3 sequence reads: CASSFSRVTQHF. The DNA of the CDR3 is TGTGCCAGCAGTTTTTCTAGGGTGACCCAGCATTTT.

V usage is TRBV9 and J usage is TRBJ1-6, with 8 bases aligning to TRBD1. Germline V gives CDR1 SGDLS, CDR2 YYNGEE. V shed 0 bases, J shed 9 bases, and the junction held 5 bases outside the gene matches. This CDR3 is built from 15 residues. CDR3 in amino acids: CASSVDLDRASPLHF. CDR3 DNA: TGTGCCAGCAGCGTAGACCTGGACAGGGCTTCACCCCTCCACTTT.

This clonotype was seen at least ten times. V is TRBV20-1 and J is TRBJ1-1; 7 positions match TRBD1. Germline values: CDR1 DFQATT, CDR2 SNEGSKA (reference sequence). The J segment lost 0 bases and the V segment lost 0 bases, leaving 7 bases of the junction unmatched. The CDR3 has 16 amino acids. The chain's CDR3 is CSARDPAGGMNTEAFF. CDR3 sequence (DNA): TGCAGTGCTAGAGATCCGGCAGGGGGGATGAACACTGAAGCTTTCTTT.

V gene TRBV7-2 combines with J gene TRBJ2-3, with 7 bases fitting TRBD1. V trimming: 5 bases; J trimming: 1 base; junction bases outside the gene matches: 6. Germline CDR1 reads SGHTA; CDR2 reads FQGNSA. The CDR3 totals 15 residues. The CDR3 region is CASSKQGIGTDTQYF. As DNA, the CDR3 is TGTGCCAGCAGCAAACAGGGGATCGGCACAGATACGCAGTATTTT.

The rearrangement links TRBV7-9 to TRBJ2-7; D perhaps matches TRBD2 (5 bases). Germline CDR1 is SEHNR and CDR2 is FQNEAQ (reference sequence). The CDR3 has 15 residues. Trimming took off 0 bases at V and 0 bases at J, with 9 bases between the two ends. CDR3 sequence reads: CASSLAEVPSYEQYF. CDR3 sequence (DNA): TGTGCCAGCAGCTTAGCGGAGGTCCCCTCCTACGAGCAGTACTTC.

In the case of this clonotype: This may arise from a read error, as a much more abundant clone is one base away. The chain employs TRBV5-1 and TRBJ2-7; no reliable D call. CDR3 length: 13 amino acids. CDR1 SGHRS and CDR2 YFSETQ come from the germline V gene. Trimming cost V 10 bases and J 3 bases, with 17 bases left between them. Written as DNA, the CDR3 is TGCGCCGGTTCGAAGGGAAAGGACTACGAGCAGTACTTC. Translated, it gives CAGSKGKDYEQYF. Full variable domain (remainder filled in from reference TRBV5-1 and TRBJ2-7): KAGVTQTPRYLIKTRGQQVTLSCSPISGHRSVSWYQQTPGQGLQFLFEYFSETQRNKGNFPGRFSGRQFSNSRSEMNVSTLELGDSALYLCAGSKGKDYEQYFGPGTRLTVT.

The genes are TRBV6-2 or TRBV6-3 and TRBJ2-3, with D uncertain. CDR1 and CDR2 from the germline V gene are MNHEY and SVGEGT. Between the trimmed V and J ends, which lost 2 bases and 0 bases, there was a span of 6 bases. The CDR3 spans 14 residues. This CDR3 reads CASSYMASTDTQYF. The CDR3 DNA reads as TGTGCCAGCAGTTACATGGCCAGCACAGATACGCAGTATTTT.

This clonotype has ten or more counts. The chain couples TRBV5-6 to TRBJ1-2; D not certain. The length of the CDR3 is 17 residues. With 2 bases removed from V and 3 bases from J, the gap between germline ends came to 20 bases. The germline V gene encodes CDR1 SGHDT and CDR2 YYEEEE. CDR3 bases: TGTGCCAGCAGCTTTGATGTTTGGCCCGACCCGTACTATGGCTACACCTTC. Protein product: CASSFDVWPDPYYGYTF.

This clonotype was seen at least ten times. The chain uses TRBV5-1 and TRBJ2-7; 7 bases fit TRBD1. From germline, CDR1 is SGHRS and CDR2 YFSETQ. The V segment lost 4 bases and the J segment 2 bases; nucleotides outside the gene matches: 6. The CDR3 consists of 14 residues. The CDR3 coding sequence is TGCGCCAGCAGCCTGACAGGGTCGGCCTACGAGCAGTACTTC. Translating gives CASSLTGSAYEQYF.

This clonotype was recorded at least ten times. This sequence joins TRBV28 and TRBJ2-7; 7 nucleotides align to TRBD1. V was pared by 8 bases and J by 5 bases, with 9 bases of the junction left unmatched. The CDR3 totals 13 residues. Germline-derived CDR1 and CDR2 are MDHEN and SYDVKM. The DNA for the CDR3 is TGTGCCAGCGGGTACAGGGGCTCGAACGAGCAGTACTTC. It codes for CASGYRGSNEQYF.

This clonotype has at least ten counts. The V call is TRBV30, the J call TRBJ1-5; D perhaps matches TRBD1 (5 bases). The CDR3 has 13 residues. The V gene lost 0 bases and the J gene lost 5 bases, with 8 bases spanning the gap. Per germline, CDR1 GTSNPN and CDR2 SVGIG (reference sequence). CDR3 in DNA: TGTGCCTGGAGTGTGGGGGGGTATCAGCCCCAGCATTTT. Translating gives CAWSVGGYQPQHF.

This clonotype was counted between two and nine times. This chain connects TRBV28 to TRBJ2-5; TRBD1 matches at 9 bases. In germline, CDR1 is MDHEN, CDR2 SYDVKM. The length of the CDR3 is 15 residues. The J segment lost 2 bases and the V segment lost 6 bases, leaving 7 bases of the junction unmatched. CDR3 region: CASSNGDRVQETQYF. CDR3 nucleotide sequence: TGTGCCAGCAGCAACGGGGACAGGGTGCAAGAGACCCAGTACTTC.

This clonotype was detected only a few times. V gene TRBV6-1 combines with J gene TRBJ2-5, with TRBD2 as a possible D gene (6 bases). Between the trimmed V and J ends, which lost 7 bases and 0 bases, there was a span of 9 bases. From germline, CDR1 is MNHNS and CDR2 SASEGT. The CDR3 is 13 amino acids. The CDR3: CASTRDYQETQYF. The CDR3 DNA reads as TGTGCCAGCACCCGGGACTACCAAGAGACCCAGTACTTC.

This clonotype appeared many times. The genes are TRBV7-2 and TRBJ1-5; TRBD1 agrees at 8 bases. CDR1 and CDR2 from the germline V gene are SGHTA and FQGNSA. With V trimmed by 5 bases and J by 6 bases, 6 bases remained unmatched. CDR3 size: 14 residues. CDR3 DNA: TGTGCCAGCAGCCCATGGACAGGGACTCAGCCCCAGCATTTT. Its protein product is CASSPWTGTQPQHF. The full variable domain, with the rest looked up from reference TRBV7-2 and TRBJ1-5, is GAGVSQSPSNKVTEKGKDVELRCDPISGHTALYWYRQSLGQGLEFLIYFQGNSAPDKSGLPSDRFSAERTGGSVSTLTIQRTQQEDSAVYLCASSPWTGTQPQHFGDGTRLSIL.